This is a list of T cell receptor beta chains from one sample in a study of patients and donors after allogeneic stem cell transplantation. TCRdb recomputed calls from the RT-PCR reads with MiXCR, one row per CDR3 protein. The sample yields some 960,000 distinct CDR3 sequences, about a sixth seen once. Input material: blood, either unsorted or a sorted T cell fraction (not recorded which). These receptors were collected from a human donor who was either an allogeneic HSCT recipient or a stem cell or donor lymphocyte infusion donor (not recorded which). It is not recorded whose cells these are; they may come from a transplant donor. Both conserved end residues are part of each CDR3. Fields, in order: V gene, J gene, D gene, clone size, CDR3 DNA, CDR3 protein. A D gene is named only where the DNA matches it firmly. Some rows mark clone size as missing; the rest say once, few, many or name a class of expanded clone.

v_call: TRBV5-1
j_call: TRBJ2-4
d_call: TRBD1
clone_size: few
cdr3_nt: TGCGCCAGCAGCCGGGACAGGGGAAGCCCCAAAAACATTCAGTACTTC
cdr3_aa: CASSRDRGSPKNIQYF

v_call: TRBV3-1
j_call: TRBJ1-2
d_call: -
clone_size: -
cdr3_nt: TGTGCCAGCAGCCGAGAGACACAAAACTATGGCTACACCTTC
cdr3_aa: CASSRETQNYGYTF

v_call: TRBV5-5
j_call: TRBJ2-2
d_call: -
clone_size: -
cdr3_nt: TGTGCCAGCAGCTTGCCACAGGGAGACACCGGGGAGCTGTTTTTT
cdr3_aa: CASSLPQGDTGELFF

v_call: TRBV4-2
j_call: TRBJ2-2
d_call: -
clone_size: many
cdr3_nt: TGTGCCAGCAGCCTTATTACAGGTACCGGGGAGCTGTTTTTT
cdr3_aa: CASSLITGTGELFF

v_call: TRBV10-3
j_call: TRBJ1-5
d_call: -
clone_size: few
cdr3_nt: TGCGCAACGGGGGATAGCAATCAGCCCCAGCATTTT
cdr3_aa: CATGDSNQPQHF

v_call: TRBV12-3/TRBV12-4
j_call: TRBJ1-5
d_call: -
clone_size: many
cdr3_nt: TGTGCCAGCAGTTTAGAAGGGGATGGCAATCAGCCCCAGCATTTT
cdr3_aa: CASSLEGDGNQPQHF

v_call: TRBV9
j_call: TRBJ2-3
d_call: -
clone_size: -
cdr3_nt: TGTGCCAGCAGCGTAGGCCCCTCGGGGAGGTCTAGCACAGATACGCAGTATTTT
cdr3_aa: CASSVGPSGRSSTDTQYF

v_call: TRBV2
j_call: TRBJ2-2
d_call: -
clone_size: few
cdr3_nt: TGTGCCAGCAGTGTAGAACACCACATGAACACCGGGGAGCTGTTTTTT
cdr3_aa: CASSVEHHMNTGELFF

v_call: TRBV24-1
j_call: TRBJ2-7
d_call: -
clone_size: -
cdr3_nt: TGTGCCACCAGTGATTCCCGTGGGGGGCACTCCTACGAGCAGTACTTC
cdr3_aa: CATSDSRGGHSYEQYF

v_call: TRBV24-1
j_call: TRBJ2-1
d_call: -
clone_size: -
cdr3_nt: TGTGCCACCCGGACCCAATACAATGAGCAGTTCTTC
cdr3_aa: CATRTQYNEQFF

v_call: TRBV27
j_call: TRBJ2-3
d_call: -
clone_size: few
cdr3_nt: TGTGCCAGCAGTCCTCGCCCCAGGCCGGGCACAGATACGCAGTATTTT
cdr3_aa: CASSPRPRPGTDTQYF

v_call: TRBV29-1
j_call: TRBJ1-4
d_call: TRBD1
clone_size: few
cdr3_nt: TGCAGCGTGTCCCGGACAGGGGGTATAACTAATGAAAAACTGTTTTTT
cdr3_aa: CSVSRTGGITNEKLFF

v_call: TRBV7-3
j_call: TRBJ2-1
d_call: TRBD1
clone_size: many
cdr3_nt: TGTGCCAGCAGCTTGACAGGGGGATACAATGAGCAGTTCTTC
cdr3_aa: CASSLTGGYNEQFF

v_call: TRBV29-1
j_call: TRBJ1-1
d_call: -
clone_size: many
cdr3_nt: TGCAGCGCCCGAGGGGCTGAAGCTTTCTTT
cdr3_aa: CSARGAEAFF

v_call: TRBV14
j_call: TRBJ2-2
d_call: TRBD1
clone_size: -
cdr3_nt: TGTGCCAGCAGCCAAGGGACAGGGTACGCCGGGGAGCTGTTTTTT
cdr3_aa: CASSQGTGYAGELFF

v_call: TRBV10-3
j_call: TRBJ2-5
d_call: TRBD2
clone_size: -
cdr3_nt: TGTGCCATCGCCAGCGGGATGTTAGGAGCAGAGACCCAGTACTTC
cdr3_aa: CAIASGMLGAETQYF

v_call: TRBV24-1
j_call: TRBJ1-2
d_call: -
clone_size: -
cdr3_nt: TGTGCCACCAGTGATTTTGGGTCGGGTGGCTACACCTTC
cdr3_aa: CATSDFGSGGYTF

v_call: TRBV20-1
j_call: TRBJ2-3
d_call: -
clone_size: -
cdr3_nt: TGCAGTCTTGCGGGACTCACAGATACGCAGTATTTT
cdr3_aa: CSLAGLTDTQYF

v_call: TRBV29-1
j_call: TRBJ2-1
d_call: -
clone_size: -
cdr3_nt: TGCAGCGTTGAAAGTTGGGGCGGGAATGAGCAGTTCTTC
cdr3_aa: CSVESWGGNEQFF

v_call: TRBV6-5
j_call: TRBJ1-2
d_call: -
clone_size: -
cdr3_nt: TGTGCCAGCAGTTTACTCTCGGGGAATGTGGGCTATGGCTACACCTTC
cdr3_aa: CASSLLSGNVGYGYTF

v_call: TRBV4-2
j_call: TRBJ2-7
d_call: TRBD1
clone_size: few
cdr3_nt: TGTGCCAGCAGCCAAACCACCGGGACAGGGGGCTTCTACGAGCAGTACTTC
cdr3_aa: CASSQTTGTGGFYEQYF

v_call: TRBV20-1
j_call: TRBJ1-2
d_call: -
clone_size: -
cdr3_nt: TGCAGTGCTAGTGAAGCAGGGAACTATGGCTACACCTTC
cdr3_aa: CSASEAGNYGYTF

v_call: TRBV13
j_call: TRBJ2-5
d_call: -
clone_size: -
cdr3_nt: TGTGCCAGCAGCCCGGTGGGGCCACGAGAGACCCAGTACTTC
cdr3_aa: CASSPVGPRETQYF

v_call: TRBV5-1
j_call: TRBJ1-1
d_call: -
clone_size: few
cdr3_nt: TGCGCCAGCAGGGTGGGGGGAGTGAACACTGAAGCTTTCTTT
cdr3_aa: CASRVGGVNTEAFF

v_call: TRBV24-1
j_call: TRBJ1-2
d_call: TRBD1
clone_size: -
cdr3_nt: TGTGCCACCAGTGAAGGTCAGGGGGCGCGCTATGGCTACACCTTC
cdr3_aa: CATSEGQGARYGYTF

v_call: TRBV7-9
j_call: TRBJ2-1
d_call: TRBD2
clone_size: -
cdr3_nt: TGTGCCAGCAGGCCCTGGGGGGGGAGCTCCTACAATGAGCAGTTCTTC
cdr3_aa: CASRPWGGSSYNEQFF

v_call: TRBV20-1
j_call: TRBJ2-1
d_call: TRBD2
clone_size: -
cdr3_nt: TGCAGTGCTAGTCCCAGACTAGCGGGGGGACCCCGTCGTGAGCAGTTCTTC
cdr3_aa: CSASPRLAGGPRREQFF

v_call: TRBV6-5
j_call: TRBJ2-5
d_call: TRBD2
clone_size: many
cdr3_nt: TGTGCCAGCAGTTATGGGGGGGGAGAGACCCAGTACTTC
cdr3_aa: CASSYGGGETQYF

v_call: TRBV7-9
j_call: TRBJ2-3
d_call: TRBD2
clone_size: few
cdr3_nt: TGTGCCAGCAGCCCCCGGACTAGCGGGAGTAATACGCAGTATTTT
cdr3_aa: CASSPRTSGSNTQYF

v_call: TRBV6-5
j_call: TRBJ2-6
d_call: -
clone_size: few
cdr3_nt: TGTGCCAGCAGTTACGTCCGCTCTGGGGCCAACGTCCTGACTTTC
cdr3_aa: CASSYVRSGANVLTF

v_call: TRBV24-1
j_call: TRBJ2-1
d_call: -
clone_size: few
cdr3_nt: TGTGCCACCAGTGATTCTCCCTCCAATGAGCAGTTCTTC
cdr3_aa: CATSDSPSNEQFF

v_call: TRBV19
j_call: TRBJ1-2
d_call: TRBD1
clone_size: -
cdr3_nt: TGTGCCAGTACCCGATCCGGGGGACAGGGTTTCTATGGCTACACCTTC
cdr3_aa: CASTRSGGQGFYGYTF

v_call: TRBV2
j_call: TRBJ2-5
d_call: -
clone_size: -
cdr3_nt: TGTGCCAGCAGTGAAGACGCTGGTCTGGGGCCGGGGACCCAGTACTTC
cdr3_aa: CASSEDAGLGPGTQYF

v_call: TRBV25-1
j_call: TRBJ2-3
d_call: -
clone_size: few
cdr3_nt: TGTGCCAGCAGTGAGGCGGCTCTCGCTATTAGCACAGATACGCAGTATTTT
cdr3_aa: CASSEAALAISTDTQYF

v_call: TRBV5-6
j_call: TRBJ2-7
d_call: -
clone_size: few
cdr3_nt: TGTGCCAGCAGCAATCCGACTGACAGACTCCTCTACGAGCAGTACTTC
cdr3_aa: CASSNPTDRLLYEQYF

v_call: TRBV20-1
j_call: TRBJ1-4
d_call: -
clone_size: -
cdr3_nt: TGCAGTGCTGCTGATGCGGCATATAAATCAGAAAAACTGTTTTTT
cdr3_aa: CSAADAAYKSEKLFF

v_call: TRBV9
j_call: TRBJ2-2
d_call: -
clone_size: -
cdr3_nt: TGTGCCAGCGGCGAGCTGCAGGCCGGGGCCGGGGAGCTGTTTTTT
cdr3_aa: CASGELQAGAGELFF

v_call: TRBV6-4
j_call: TRBJ1-2
d_call: TRBD1
clone_size: many
cdr3_nt: TGTGCCAGCAGTGTTCAAGACAGGGCGGAGAATGGCTACACCTTC
cdr3_aa: CASSVQDRAENGYTF